This T cell receptor beta chain derives from a study of T-cell reconstitution after alpha-beta-depleted transplantation in children. Unique molecular identifiers were built into the TCRbeta library. In TCRdb, the PCR reads were re-called with MiXCR into one record per CDR3 protein. The table includes about 500,000 distinct CDR3 sequences, 11% detected once. In regard to this clonotype: The antigen is not known.

The CDR3 is 17 residues long. Germline lookup yields CDR1 MNHEY and CDR2 SMNVEV (reference sequence). V was pared by 5 bases and J by 3 bases, with 14 bases of the junction left unmatched. The study, taken as a whole, reports: By about two months after transplant, alpha-beta T cells reportedly arose from several hundred graft clones that had expanded.

This rearrangement joins TRBV27 to TRBJ2-7, with 9 bases that match TRBD1. The source of this sequence is a female patient aged 2 to 10 who had a stem cell transplant for aplastic anemia, so the T cells may come from the graft donor. The sequences come from PBMCs, mostly from graft donor cells, collected 180 days after TCRalphabeta/CD19-depleted stem cell transplant. The CDR3, as DNA: TGTGCCAGCAGTCAACAGTTCGGGACAGGGAGTTACTACGAGCAGTACTTC. Its translation is CASSQQFGTGSYYEQYF.